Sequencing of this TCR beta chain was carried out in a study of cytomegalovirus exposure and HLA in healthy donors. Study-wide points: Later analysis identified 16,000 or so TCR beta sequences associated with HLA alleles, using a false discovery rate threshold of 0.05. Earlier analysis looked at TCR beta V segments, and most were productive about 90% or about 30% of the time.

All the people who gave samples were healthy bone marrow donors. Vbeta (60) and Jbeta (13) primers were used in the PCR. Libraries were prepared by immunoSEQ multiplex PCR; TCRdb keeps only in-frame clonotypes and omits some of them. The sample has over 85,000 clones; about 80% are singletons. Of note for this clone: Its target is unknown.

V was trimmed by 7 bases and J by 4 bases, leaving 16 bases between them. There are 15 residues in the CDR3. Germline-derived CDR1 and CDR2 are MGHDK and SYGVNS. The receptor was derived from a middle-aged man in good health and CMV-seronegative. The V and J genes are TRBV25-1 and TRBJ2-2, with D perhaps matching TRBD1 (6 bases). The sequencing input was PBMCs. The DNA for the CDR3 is TGTGCCAGCATTAAAACGACAGGCGTCACCGGGGAGCTGTTTTTT. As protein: CASIKTTGVTGELFF.